This T cell receptor beta chain stems from a study of CD8 T cells in Susac syndrome. This CDR3 has 15 amino acids. The V and J ends lost 5 bases and 3 bases, in that order; junction bases with no gene match: 8. Germline CDR1 DFQATT, CDR2 SNEGSKA (reference sequence). Reverse transcription of roughly 0.45 to 1 ug RNA used random hexamers. Amplification of the TCR beta CDR3 was carried out by immunoSEQ multiplex PCR, which spanned a total of 54 Vbeta and 13 Jbeta segments. TCRdb re-derived calls from the immunoSEQ multiplex PCR reads in MiXCR, one entry per CDR3 protein. The repertoire consists of 300,000 or so distinct CDR3 sequences, with about 91% occurring once and the leading ten covering over 0.065%.

The V and J genes are TRBV20-1 and TRBJ2-2; 8 bases are shared with TRBD2. Material for sequencing was CD4+ T cells from PBMCs. The receptor comes from a human donor with multiple sclerosis. Here the CDR3 DNA reads TGCAGTGCTTCCCCCCCGGGAGGGTACACCGGGGAGCTGTTTTTT. Translating it yields CSASPPGGYTGELFF.